Reported below is one T cell receptor beta chain. Its antigen is as yet unknown. The data were obtained in a study of T cell responses to AZD1222 COVID-19 vaccine. The wider study: Second-dose intervals of approximately 4 or approximately 12 weeks were pooled.

The table came from immunoSEQ multiplex PCR; TCRdb's copy has only in-frame clones and leaves some out. The data hold more than 80,000 clones, with nearly 90% observed a single time. Study-level points and caveats: Most donors were white British and more were female, and clonal diversity was possibly underestimated. Seropositive status at baseline applied to only 6 or 7 AZD1222 recipients. Two AZD1222 administrations were followed by greater Spike-specific TCR breadth and depth.

This CDR3 is built from 14 residues. Per the germline V gene, CDR1 is SQVTM and CDR2 is ANQGSEA. V gave up 4 bases and J gave up 7 bases, with 16 bases separating them. The sequencing here drew on peripheral blood, taken on day 0 of AZD1222 vaccination. The origin of this receptor is an adult in good health. The V gene is TRBV29-1, the J gene TRBJ1-4, with D possibly being TRBD1 (6 bases). CDR3 region: CSVVGSGAREKLFF. The DNA for the CDR3 is TGCAGCGTTGTAGGGTCGGGGGCGCGTGAAAAACTGTTTTTT.